This TCR beta chain derives from a study of cytomegalovirus exposure and HLA in healthy donors. The overall study: HLA-typed donors were the source of around 85 million unique TCRs held in an early data release. Whole-study results and caveats: Reported findings show TCR beta sequences accurately forecast HLA-A and HLA-B alleles in most subjects.

Primers included in the PCR were 60 Vbeta and 13 Jbeta primers. Only in-frame clones appear in the TCRdb table, and some are missing; sequencing was by immunoSEQ multiplex PCR. The sample lists fewer than 100,000 clones, around 80% seen once, with approximately 15% in the top ten. Note on this clone: Its specificity is not known.

Germline V gene data show CDR1 as MNHEY and CDR2 as SMNVEV (reference sequence). V gave up 6 bases and J gave up 2 bases; unmatched junction bases: 10. CDR3 length: 16 amino acids. This receptor was taken from a man aged 55 to 70 in good health and CMV-seropositive. V gene TRBV27 combines with J gene TRBJ1-2; 9 positions match TRBD1. Input material: PBMCs. The chain's CDR3 is CASREDTGTGNYGYTF. Here the CDR3 DNA reads TGTGCCAGCAGAGAGGACACCGGGACAGGGAACTATGGCTACACCTTC.